Below, one TCR beta chain is given with its context. Its antigen is not known. This entry is derived from a study of cytomegalovirus exposure and HLA in healthy donors. Regarding the study as a whole: Later analysis identified a missense DCLRE1C variant that was linked to TCR beta V- and J-gene trimming. The records held CMV serostatus as the only immune exposure information. The investigators catalogued 150 or so TCR beta chains as cytomegalovirus-associated. The authors judged a highly shared variant cluster likely a sequencing artifact.

Vbeta (60) and Jbeta (13) primers were used in the PCR. Produced via immunoSEQ multiplex PCR; TCRdb's table is partial and in-frame only. The sample lists hundreds of thousands of clones; around 90% were seen once. The V end was cut by 0 bases, the J end by 0 bases, with 14 bases between. The CDR3 runs to 17 residues. In germline, CDR1 is SGDLS, CDR2 YYNGEE. The chain joins TRBV9 to TRBJ2-3, with a tentative D call TRBD2 (6 bases). The TCR comes from a woman younger than 30 in good health and CMV-seronegative. Sequenced material: PBMCs. The CDR3 bases are TGTGCCAGCAGCGTAGGTGGTGGGGGGAGAAGCACAGATACGCAGTATTTT. It is translated as CASSVGGGGRSTDTQYF.